This T cell receptor beta chain is drawn from a study of spatial heterogeneity in lung cancer. In the study overall: Sequenced were any available follow-up PBMC samples, which had been obtained a median of roughly two years after resection. Every unique TCR and UMI combination, on average, appeared more than ten times in raw reads.

There are a few counts of this clonotype. Its specificity is unknown. Time point indicated: blood at routine non-recurrence follow-up after resection. TCRs were sequenced from unsorted whole RNA of tumor, nontumor lung or PBMC. Study-level findings and limits: Ubiquitous expanded tumor TCRs appeared in blood more at resection than follow-up.

Using its own MiXCR run on the 5' RACE reads, TCRdb lists one record per CDR3 protein. The data hold around 110,000 distinct CDR3 sequences, with 12% observed a single time. The material sequenced was PBMCs, taken at follow-up. The source of this sequence is a male donor with early-stage non-small cell lung cancer.

CDR3 amino acids: CASSPEGGTEAFF. DNA of the CDR3: TGTGCCAGCTCACCTGAGGGGGGCACTGAAGCTTTCTTT. The genes are TRBV18 and TRBJ1-1; the D gene is possibly TRBD1 (6 bases). Trimming pared 3 bases from V and 4 bases from J, leaving 9 bases between. Looked up from germline, CDR1 is KGHSH and CDR2 is LQKENI. CDR3 length equals 13 residues.